This T cell receptor (beta chain) comes out of a study of T cells in localized non-small cell lung cancer (dated by TCRdb to about 2020). In the study overall: The study analyzed T cell repertoires of over 200 early-stage NSCLC patients, comparing tumors and uninvolved tumor-adjacent lungs. The cohort consisted of about 240 treatment-naive NSCLC patients whose localized lung tumors had been resected. Of the NSCLC patients, roughly 130 were male and approximately 97 were female, and the mean age was around 66 years. Study-level results and caveats: Uninvolved tumor-adjacent lung showed the highest T cell clonality, higher than tumor, which suggests more focused antigenic responses in the uninvolved tumor-adjacent lung. Of the top 100 tumor clones, a median of approximately 60 were detected in paired uninvolved adjacent lung; 28 were also among that lung's top 100. Higher blood T cell density associated with longer overall survival, while higher adjacent-lung clonality associated with shorter survival. Because the study design was exploratory, TCR variables were selected using unadjusted p-values without false-discovery rate correction. Because multi-region sequencing of the tumors was not done, intratumor heterogeneity could not be ruled out.

The immunoSEQ Assay was used to sequence TCR beta CDR3 regions from DNA. The authors' pipeline ran thus. T cell density was computed as TCR beta template counts normalized to usable DNA estimated by amplifying housekeeping genes. Richness was estimated using the preseqR package, with extrapolation to 400,000 templates for PBMC samples and to 120,000 templates for tissue samples. Clonality was calculated as one minus Pielou's evenness. To identify tissue-enriched TCRs, differential abundance testing was run on productive amino-acid clonotypes with a minimum total count of 5 and an alpha of 0.1. The Jaccard Index and the Morisita Overlap Index were used to measure how much the repertoires overlapped between compartments. GLIPH grouped TCR beta CDR3s together with public tetramer-defined viral CDR3s, and a viral motif had to include at least three viral sequences and show V-gene enrichment. This is the immuneACCESS table as TCRdb keeps it, with only in-frame sequences that have V and J called. A part of the clones is gone; compared with another copy, unresolved V genes explain less than half, and the rest is unexplained. V, J and clone size derive from that table, while D and trimming were established from the DNA sequence. A total of around 25,000 clones appear in this sample, approximately 86% of them only once. The ten top clones hold about 14% of the sample.

Trimming takes 7 bases off V and 3 bases off J; junction bases not matched to a gene: 5. CDR1 and CDR2 are drawn from the germline V gene: SQVTM, ANQGSEA. Including cysteine and phenylalanine, the CDR3 has 12 amino acids. The kept DNA is CDR3 alone, 36 bases in frame from the first base. This clone has a single count. Its antigen remains unidentified. No much larger clone exists at a distance of one base, and base qualities are not known. At diagnosis, peripheral blood, uninvolved tumor-adjacent lung and tumor were collected and stored as a combination of fresh-frozen and FFPE material. For TCR repertoire profiling, blood samples were analyzed in the form of peripheral blood mononuclear cells.

The source is a female donor aged 60 or older with stage I lung adenocarcinoma. The receptor chain draws on TRBV29-1 and TRBJ1-2, with 7 central nucleotides matching TRBD1. Source: peripheral blood, taken before any cancer treatment. CDR3 protein: CSGAGTDYGYTF. Here is the DNA: TGCAGCGGCGCCGGGACAGACTATGGCTACACCTTC.